This T cell receptor beta chain was sequenced in a study of T cell repertoires in ileal Crohn's disease. The study's findings and limits: Endoscopic recurrence occurred in every patient whose clonality exceeded 26.8%.

The time point was: neoterminal ileum biopsy at postoperative endoscopy, about 6 months after surgery. The CDR3 contains 15 residues. Trimming shortened V by 5 bases and J by 4 bases, and 14 bases separated the two germline ends. Per germline, CDR1 SGHAT and CDR2 FQNNGV. Concerning this clone: Its antigen remains unknown.

The repertoire was sequenced with immunoSEQ multiplex PCR; TCRdb's copy has only in-frame clones and lacks some. This table holds roughly 62,000 clones, about 88% found once. The chain carries TRBV11-2 and TRBJ1-4; D not resolved. This clonotype originated in an adult with Crohn's disease. Sequencing was done on a sample of ileal tissue. In DNA form, the CDR3 reads TGTGCCAGCAGCCCGAGCCGCGGGGTTAATGAAAAACTGTTTTTT. Its translation is CASSPSRGVNEKLFF.